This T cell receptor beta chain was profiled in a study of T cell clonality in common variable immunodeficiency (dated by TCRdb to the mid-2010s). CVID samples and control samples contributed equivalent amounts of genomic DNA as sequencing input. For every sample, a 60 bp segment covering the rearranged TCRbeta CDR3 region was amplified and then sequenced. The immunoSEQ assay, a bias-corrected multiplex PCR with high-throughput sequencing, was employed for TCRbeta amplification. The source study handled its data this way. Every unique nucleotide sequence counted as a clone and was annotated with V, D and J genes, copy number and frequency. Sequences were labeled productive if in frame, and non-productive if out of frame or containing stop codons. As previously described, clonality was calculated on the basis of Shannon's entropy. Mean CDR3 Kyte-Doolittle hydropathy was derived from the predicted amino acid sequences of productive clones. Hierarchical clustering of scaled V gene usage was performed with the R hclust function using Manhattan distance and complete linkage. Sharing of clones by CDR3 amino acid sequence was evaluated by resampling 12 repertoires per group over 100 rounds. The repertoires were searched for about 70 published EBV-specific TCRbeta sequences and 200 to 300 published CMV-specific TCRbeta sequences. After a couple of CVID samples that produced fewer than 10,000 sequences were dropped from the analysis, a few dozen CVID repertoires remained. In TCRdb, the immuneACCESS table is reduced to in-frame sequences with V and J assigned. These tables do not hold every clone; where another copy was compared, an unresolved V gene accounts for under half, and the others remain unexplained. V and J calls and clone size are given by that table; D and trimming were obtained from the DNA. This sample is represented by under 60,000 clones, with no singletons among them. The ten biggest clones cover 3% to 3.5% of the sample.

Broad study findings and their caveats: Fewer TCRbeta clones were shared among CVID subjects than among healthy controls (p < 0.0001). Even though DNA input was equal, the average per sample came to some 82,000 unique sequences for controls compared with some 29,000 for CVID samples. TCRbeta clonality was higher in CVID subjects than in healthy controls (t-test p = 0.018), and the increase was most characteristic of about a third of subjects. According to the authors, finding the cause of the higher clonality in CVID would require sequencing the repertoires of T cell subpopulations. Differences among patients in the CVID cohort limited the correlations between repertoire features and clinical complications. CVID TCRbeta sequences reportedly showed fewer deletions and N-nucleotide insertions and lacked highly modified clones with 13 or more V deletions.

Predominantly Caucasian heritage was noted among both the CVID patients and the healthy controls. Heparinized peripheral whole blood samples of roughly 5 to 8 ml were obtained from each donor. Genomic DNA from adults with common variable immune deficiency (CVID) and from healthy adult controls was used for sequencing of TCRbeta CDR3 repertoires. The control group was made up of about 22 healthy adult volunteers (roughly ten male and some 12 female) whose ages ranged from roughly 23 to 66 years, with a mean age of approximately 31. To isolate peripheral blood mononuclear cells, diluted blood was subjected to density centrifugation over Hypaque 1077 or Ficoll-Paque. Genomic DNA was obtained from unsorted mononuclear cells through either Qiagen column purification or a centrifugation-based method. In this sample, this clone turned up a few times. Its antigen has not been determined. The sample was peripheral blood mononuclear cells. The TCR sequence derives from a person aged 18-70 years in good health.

The CDR3 amino acid sequence is: CASSTNQGAGGYTF. CDR3 DNA, as far as it was read: TGTGCCAGCTCGACGAATCAGGGGGCAGGTGGC. The sequence links TRBV18 to TRBJ1-2, and TRBD1 matches 8 of the central bases. Coverage ceases 3 residues before the CDR3 finishes, and the germline J gene fills in the end. For CDR1 and CDR2, the germline V gene lists KGHSH and LQKENI. Taken from cysteine to phenylalanine, the CDR3 has 14 residues. Shown are 33 bases from within the CDR3, in frame from base 1. V loses 6 bases at its end and J loses 7 bases; junction bases beyond the gene matches: 10.